The 4 T cell receptor beta chains given below trace back to one sample, sequenced in a study of PD-1 blockade in classical Hodgkin lymphoma. Profiled with immunoSEQ multiplex PCR; TCRdb holds only in-frame clones, not every one. This sample has about 16,000 clones, with just under 85% found just once. Time point defined: newly diagnosed, previously untreated cHL patient sample. What was sequenced was peripheral blood mononuclear cells (PBMCs). The source is a human donor with classical Hodgkin lymphoma.

The chain has TRBV7-2 and TRBJ2-6; TRBD2 matches 7 bases. Germline V gene data show CDR1 as SGHTA and CDR2 as FQGNSA. J was trimmed by 0 bases and V by 5 bases; bases with no gene match: 13. The CDR3 length is 19 residues. The CDR3 region has the DNA TGTGCCAGCAGCCTAACGGGGGGAGGCGCAAACTCTGGGGCCAACGTCCTGACTTTC. Protein sequence: CASSLTGGGANSGANVLTF.

J is TRBJ2-3 and V is TRBV25-1; D is ambiguous. The CDR3 spans 15 residues. Between the trimmed V and J ends, which lost 1 base and 2 bases, there was a span of 10 bases. Germline lookup yields CDR1 MGHDK and CDR2 SYGVNS. Written as DNA, the CDR3 is TGTGCCAGCAGTGAATGGGTCGCAGACACAGATACGCAGTATTTT. Protein product: CASSEWVADTDTQYF. The full variable domain, rest sourced from reference TRBV25-1 and TRBJ2-3, is EADIYQTPRYLVIGTGKKITLECSQTMGHDKMYWYQQDPGMELHLIHYSYGVNSTEKGDLSSESTVSRIRTEHFPLTLESARPSHTSQYLCASSEWVADTDTQYFGPGTRLTVL.

There are a few counts of this clone. The chain is built from TRBV2 and TRBJ1-2, with D unclear. The CDR3 length is 12 residues. V was cut by 4 bases and J by 8 bases, with 11 bases left in between. CDR1 is SNHLY and CDR2 is FYNNEI in the germline V gene. The CDR3 DNA reads as TGTGCCAGCAGTGTATCGGGGATAGGCTACACCTTC. This sequence encodes CASSVSGIGYTF. The full variable domain, completed using reference TRBV2 and TRBJ1-2, is EPEVTQTPSHQVTQMGQEVILRCVPISNHLYFYWYRQILGQKVEFLVSFYNNEISEKSEIFDDQFSVERPDGSNFTLKIRSTKLEDSAMYFCASSVSGIGYTFGSGTRLTVV.

The V gene is TRBV9, the J gene TRBJ2-7, with 7 bases identical to TRBD1. The CDR3 length is 13 residues. V was pared by 2 bases and J by 4 bases, with 3 bases of the junction left unmatched. Germline loops: CDR1 SGDLS, CDR2 YYNGEE. CDR3 region: CASSVQQGYEQYF. CDR3 coding DNA: TGTGCCAGCAGCGTTCAACAGGGGTACGAGCAGTACTTC.